A single sample is the source of the 10 T cell receptor beta chains below, sequenced in a study of blood T cell repertoires in COVID-19. The assay was immunoSEQ multiplex PCR, and TCRdb's table has in-frame clones only and misses some. The sample carries some 100,000 clones, about 89% recorded once. The specimen was peripheral blood. Every receptor here comes from a man aged 50-60 years with active COVID-19.

This clone was recorded only once. V usage is TRBV27 and J usage is TRBJ2-7; 16 nucleotides align to TRBD2. Germline CDR1 is MNHEY and CDR2 is SMNVEV (reference sequence). With 7 bases clipped from V and 2 bases from J, the junction kept 14 bases outside the gene matches. This CDR3 is 19 amino acids long. This CDR3 is CASTDLGLAGGKRPYEQYF. CDR3 nucleotide sequence: TGTGCCAGCACCGATCTGGGACTAGCGGGGGGGAAGAGACCCTACGAGCAGTACTTC.

This sequence joins TRBV7-8 and TRBJ2-1; TRBD2 matches at 8 bases. The V segment lost 1 base and the J segment 1 base; nucleotides outside the gene matches: 12. CDR1 SGHVS and CDR2 FQNEAQ come from the germline V gene. The CDR3 covers 19 residues. As DNA, the CDR3 is TGTGCCAGCAGCTTAGTCGTGAGCGGGGGTGTTGGGTCCTACAATGAGCAGTTCTTC. Protein: CASSLVVSGGVGSYNEQFF. Together with reference TRBV7-8 and TRBJ2-1, the CDR3 gives the full variable domain: GAGVSQSPRYKVAKRGQDVALRCDPISGHVSLFWYQQALGQGPEFLTYFQNEAQLDKSGLPSDRFFAERPEGSVSTLKIQRTQQEDSAVYLCASSLVVSGGVGSYNEQFFGPGTRLTVL.

The chain joins TRBV13 to TRBJ2-3; D is perhaps TRBD1 (5 bases). Between the trimmed V and J ends, which lost 5 bases and 2 bases, there was a span of 20 bases. Germline CDR1 and CDR2: PRHDT and FYEKMQ (reference sequence). The CDR3 spans 17 residues. DNA for the CDR3: TGTGCCAGCAGCCCAAAGCTAGGGGCGGACCTCACAGATACGCAGTATTTT. The encoded protein is CASSPKLGADLTDTQYF.

The chain combines TRBV29-1 with TRBJ1-1; 7 bases line up with TRBD1. The V gene's germline CDR1 is SQVTM and CDR2 ANQGSEA. The V and J ends lost 5 bases and 2 bases, in that order; junction bases with no gene match: 2. This CDR3 spans 12 amino acids. The CDR3: CSVRTGNTEAFF. The CDR3 nucleotides are TGCAGCGTTCGGACAGGCAACACTGAAGCTTTCTTT. Full variable domain (outside the CDR3, taken from reference TRBV29-1 and TRBJ1-1): SAVISQKPSRDICQRGTSLTIQCQVDSQVTMMFWYRQQPGQSLTLIATANQGSEATYESGFVIDKFPISRPNLTFSTLTVSNMSPEDSSIYLCSVRTGNTEAFFGQGTRLTVV.

The chain uses TRBV4-1 and TRBJ2-3; tentative D call: TRBD2 (6 bases). V was pared by 1 base and J by 4 bases, with 18 bases between. Germline lookup yields CDR1 MGHRA and CDR2 YSYEKL. The CDR3 has 17 amino acids. CDR3 coding DNA: TGCGCCAGCAGCCAAGTGGTACGCGGGGCTGGGTCAGATACGCAGTATTTT. Translation: CASSQVVRGAGSDTQYF.

The rearrangement links TRBV6-6 to TRBJ2-3; tentatively, D is TRBD2 (6 bases). Trimming took 8 bases from V and 6 from J, leaving 21 bases between them. The V gene's germline CDR1 is MNHNY and CDR2 SVGAGI (reference sequence). The length of the CDR3 is 15 residues. The CDR3 DNA reads as TGTGCCAGCTATAGGACCCACGGGGGTGGGGATACGCAGTATTTT. Protein product: CASYRTHGGGDTQYF.

The gene calls are TRBV6-6 and TRBJ2-6; no definite D call. Trimming took 10 bases from V and 1 from J, leaving 5 bases between them. The CDR3 totals 12 residues. Germline-derived CDR1 and CDR2 are MNHNY and SVGAGI (reference sequence). In DNA form, the CDR3 reads TGTGCCACCCTGTCTGGGGCCAACGTCCTGACTTTC. This sequence encodes CATLSGANVLTF.

The table lists this clone with a count of one. The gene calls are TRBV6-1 and TRBJ1-3; 8 positions agree with TRBD1. CDR1 is MNHNS and CDR2 is SASEGT in the germline V gene. V lost 0 bases to trimming and J lost 8 bases; unmatched junction nucleotides: 18. The CDR3 consists of 19 residues. The CDR3 DNA follows: TGTGCCAGCAGTGAAGCCCCACGGTTAGGACAGGGAAGTCGGCACACCATATATTTT. Residues: CASSEAPRLGQGSRHTIYF.

The chain links TRBV11-2 to TRBJ2-1; the match to TRBD2 covers 10 bases. Germline assignment: CDR1 SGHAT and CDR2 FQNNGV. J lost 4 bases, V lost 4 bases, and 1 base had no gene match. The CDR3 contains 14 residues. This CDR3 reads CASSSTSGYNEQFF. Written as DNA, the CDR3 is TGTGCCAGCAGCTCGACTAGCGGGTACAATGAGCAGTTCTTC.

Comment on this clone: The junction departs from germline at one end; a sequencing error may be responsible. The rearrangement joins TRBV5-4 to TRBJ1-4, with TRBD1 as a possible D gene (6 bases). The germline CDR1 and CDR2 sequences are SGHNT and YYREEE (reference sequence). This CDR3 has 11 amino acids. CDR3 sequence: CASSSSGRTVF. CDR3 in DNA: TGTGCCAGCAGCAGCAGCGGACGGACAGTCTTT.